The 14 T cell receptor beta chains in this list originate from one sample, sequenced in a study of chronic HIV infection and antiretroviral therapy. TCRdb reprocessed the 5' RACE reads via MiXCR and lists one record per CDR3 protein. The sample consists of roughly 48,000 distinct CDR3 sequences, 15% to 20% of them appearing once. Sequencing was carried out using peripheral blood. The receptors originated from an adult who had HIV and had not received antiretroviral therapy, or was an uninfected healthy control (not recorded which).

This rearrangement joins TRBV11-2 to TRBJ1-2; D gene ambiguous. The CDR3 covers 14 residues. In germline, CDR1 is SGHAT, CDR2 FQNNGV. V lost 0 bases, J lost 2 bases, and 7 bases lay in between. The CDR3 spells CASSLDVVNYGYTF. In nucleotides, the CDR3 is TGTGCCAGCAGCTTAGACGTGGTCAACTATGGCTACACCTTC.

V gene TRBV29-1 combines with J gene TRBJ1-6; 9 positions agree with TRBD1. This CDR3 spans 13 amino acids. With 6 bases clipped from V and 6 bases from J, the junction kept 3 bases outside the gene matches. The germline gives CDR1 SQVTM, CDR2 ANQGSEA. The CDR3 loop is CSVGQGTNSPLHF. The CDR3 DNA is TGCAGCGTAGGACAGGGGACTAATTCACCCCTCCACTTT.

This chain links TRBV5-1 with TRBJ2-7, with 8 bases aligning to TRBD2. After removal of 3 bases from V and 3 bases from J, the junction contained 8 bases not matched to a gene. CDR3 length: 15 amino acids. Germline values: CDR1 SGHRS, CDR2 YFSETQ. CDR3 loop: CASSWGTGGGYEQYF. CDR3 nucleotides: TGCGCCAGCAGCTGGGGTACGGGGGGGGGCTACGAGCAGTACTTC.

This chain uses TRBV7-9 with TRBJ2-3, with 7 bases fitting TRBD1. This CDR3 comprises 12 residues. V gave up 4 bases and J gave up 14 bases; unmatched junction bases: 9. Germline CDR1 is SEHNR and CDR2 is FQNEAQ (reference sequence). The CDR3 sequence: CASSSGPRGRYF. The CDR3, as DNA: TGTGCCAGCAGCTCTGGCCCCAGGGGGAGGTATTTT. Filled out from reference TRBV7-9 and TRBJ2-3, the complete variable domain reads DTGVSQNPRHKITKRGQNVTFRCDPISEHNRLYWYRQTLGQGPEFLTYFQNEAQLEKSRLLSDRFSAERPKGSFSTLEIQRTEQGDSAMYLCASSSGPRGRYFGPGTRLTVL.

This clonotype occurred a few times. The chain carries TRBV10-3 and TRBJ2-7; unclear D gene. This CDR3 contains 11 residues. Germline V lookup: CDR1 ENHRY, CDR2 SYGVKD. Trimming removed 4 bases from V and 4 bases from J, with 5 bases in between. CDR3 DNA: TGTGCCATCAGTGTTAAGTACGAGCAGTACTTC. Encoded protein: CAISVKYEQYF.

This clonotype was seen a few times. V and J are TRBV6-5 and TRBJ1-1, with 8 bases identical to TRBD1. The J segment lost 4 bases and the V segment lost 5 bases, leaving 6 bases of the junction unmatched. The CDR3 is 14 residues long. CDR1 and CDR2 from the germline V gene are MNHEY and SVGAGI. The CDR3 loop reads CASSLDRGSTEAFF. CDR3 nucleotides: TGTGCCAGCAGTCTCGACAGGGGAAGCACTGAAGCTTTCTTT.

The chain carries TRBV28 and TRBJ1-5; 7 nucleotides align to TRBD1. Germline V gene lookup returns CDR1 MDHEN and CDR2 SYDVKM. Germline trimming cut 5 bases from V and 6 bases from J; bases unmatched to any gene: 10. This CDR3 spans 15 amino acids. CDR3 in amino acids: CASSQPQGLGQPQHF. CDR3 DNA: TGTGCCAGCAGTCAACCACAGGGGTTGGGTCAGCCCCAGCATTTT.

In its sample, this clonotype was seen a few times. V and J are TRBV11-2 and TRBJ2-4, with a possible D match to TRBD1 (6 bases). The V gene lost 2 bases and the J gene lost 7 bases, with 12 bases spanning the gap. Germline V CDR1 and CDR2: SGHAT, FQNNGV. The CDR3 is 14 amino acids. The CDR3 coding sequence is TGTGCCAGCAGCTTATCAACAGGGCCGAACATTCAGTACTTC. Its protein product is CASSLSTGPNIQYF.

The chain is built from TRBV19 and TRBJ2-2; D may match TRBD1 or TRBD2 (6 bases each). The germline V and J ends were trimmed by 6 bases and 0 bases, with 11 bases remaining between them. Germline V lookup: CDR1 LNHDA, CDR2 SQIVND (reference sequence). The CDR3 is made up of 15 amino acids. The CDR3 sequence: CASRKGGANTGELFF. The CDR3 bases are TGTGCCAGTAGGAAGGGGGGCGCGAACACCGGGGAGCTGTTTTTT.

This clonotype was observed a few times. This rearrangement joins TRBV28 to TRBJ2-7; the match to TRBD2 covers 7 bases. The germline gives CDR1 MDHEN, CDR2 SYDVKM. The CDR3 is 15 residues long. Trimming removed 9 bases from V and 2 bases from J; junction bases left unmatched: 13. Written as DNA, the CDR3 is TGTGCCAGTAGCGTCGGCGGGAGTGTAACCTACGAGCAGTACTTC. It yields the protein CASSVGGSVTYEQYF. Combining the CDR3 with reference TRBV28 and TRBJ2-7 gives the whole variable domain DVKVTQSSRYLVKRTGEKVFLECVQDMDHENMFWYRQDPGLGLRLIYFSYDVKMKEKGDIPEGYSVSREKKERFSLILESASTNQTSMYLCASSVGGSVTYEQYFGPGTRLTVT.

This clonotype was seen a few times. The genes are TRBV20-1 and TRBJ2-7; D may be TRBD2 (6 bases). V gave up 5 bases and J gave up 6 bases, with 17 bases separating them. The CDR3 consists of 13 residues. The germline gives CDR1 DFQATT, CDR2 SNEGSKA (reference sequence). The CDR3, as DNA: TGCAGTGCTGGAGGGGACGGGGTGTTCGAGCAGTACTTC. Its protein product is CSAGGDGVFEQYF.

J is TRBJ2-1 and V is TRBV6-6; D call uncertain. V was shortened by 5 bases and J by 8 bases, with 7 bases between the two germline ends. CDR3 length: 11 residues. CDR1 MNHNY and CDR2 SVGAGI come from the germline V gene (reference sequence). Here the CDR3 reads CASSTFDEQFF. CDR3 bases: TGTGCCAGCAGTACGTTCGATGAGCAGTTCTTC.

The chain carries TRBV11-2 and TRBJ2-2, with TRBD2 matching over 10 bases. CDR1 and CDR2 from the germline V gene are SGHAT and FQNNGV. This CDR3 comprises 13 residues. The chain's CDR3 is CAESGRAHGELFF. The CDR3 nucleotides read TGTGCAGAGAGCGGGAGGGCCCACGGGGAGCTGTTTTTT.

The V and J genes are TRBV29-1 and TRBJ2-7; 7 bases fit TRBD1. Germline assignment: CDR1 SQVTM and CDR2 ANQGSEA. V lost 8 bases to trimming and J lost 2 bases; unmatched junction nucleotides: 6. CDR3 size: 12 residues. Here the CDR3 reads CSIRQGPYEQYF. In nucleotides, the CDR3 is TGCAGCATTAGACAGGGCCCCTACGAGCAGTACTTC.